This entry describes one T cell receptor beta chain. The antigen is not known. Nashville, Tennessee was home to all donors, each a Caucasian adult. The CDR3 consists of 14 residues. The V gene lost 3 bases and the J gene lost 2 bases, with 8 bases spanning the gap. Germline lookup yields CDR1 SGHAT and CDR2 FQNNGV. This entry belongs to a study of shared clonotypes between healthy human individuals. Sorted-subset replicate PCRs used about 0.2 ug DNA, some 33,000 T cell genomes. The table came from immunoSEQ multiplex PCR; TCRdb's copy has only in-frame clones and leaves some out. The repertoire includes fewer than 1.8 million clones, approximately 98.5% of them detected once, and 0.3% to 0.45% sits in the top ten. Study-wide results and limits: The study's rarefaction showed incomplete sorted-subset sequencing despite large depth. In contrast to clonotypes shared by all four donors, non-shared clonotypes had lower generation probabilities.

The sequenced material came from naive CD4+ T cells sorted from blood. Subset denoted: CD45RA+ positively selected. The TCR originated in a man aged 25 to 40 in good health. This chain joins TRBV11-2 and TRBJ2-1; D is undetermined. As DNA, the CDR3 is TGTGCCAGCAGCTTTAATACAGCCTACAATGAGCAGTTCTTC. It encodes CASSFNTAYNEQFF.